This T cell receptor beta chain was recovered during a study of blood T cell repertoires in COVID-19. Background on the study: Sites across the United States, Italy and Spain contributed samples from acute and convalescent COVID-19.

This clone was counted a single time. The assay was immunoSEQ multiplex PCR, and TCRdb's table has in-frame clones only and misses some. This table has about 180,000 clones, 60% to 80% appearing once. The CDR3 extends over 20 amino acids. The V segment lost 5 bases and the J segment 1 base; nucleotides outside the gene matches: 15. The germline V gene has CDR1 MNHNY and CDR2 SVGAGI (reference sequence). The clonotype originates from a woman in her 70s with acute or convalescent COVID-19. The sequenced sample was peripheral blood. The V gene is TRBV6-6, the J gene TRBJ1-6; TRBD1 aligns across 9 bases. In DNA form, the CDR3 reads TGTGCCAGCAGTCAAAATGGGACAGGGAAGGAGGGTTCCTATAATTCACCCCTCCACTTT. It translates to CASSQNGTGKEGSYNSPLHF.